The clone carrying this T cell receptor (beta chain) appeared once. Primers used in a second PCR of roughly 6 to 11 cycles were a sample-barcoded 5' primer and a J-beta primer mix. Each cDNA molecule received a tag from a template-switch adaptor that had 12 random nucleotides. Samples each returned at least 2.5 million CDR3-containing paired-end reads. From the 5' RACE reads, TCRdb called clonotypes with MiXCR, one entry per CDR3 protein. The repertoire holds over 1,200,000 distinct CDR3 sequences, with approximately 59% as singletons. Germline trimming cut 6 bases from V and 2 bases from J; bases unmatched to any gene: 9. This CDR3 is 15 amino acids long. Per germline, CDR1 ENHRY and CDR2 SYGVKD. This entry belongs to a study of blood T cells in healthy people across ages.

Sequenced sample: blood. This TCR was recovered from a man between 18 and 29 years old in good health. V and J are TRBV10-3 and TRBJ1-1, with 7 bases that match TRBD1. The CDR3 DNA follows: TGTGCCATCAGGAAACGACAGGGCGACAACACTGAAGCTTTCTTT. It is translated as CAIRKRQGDNTEAFF.